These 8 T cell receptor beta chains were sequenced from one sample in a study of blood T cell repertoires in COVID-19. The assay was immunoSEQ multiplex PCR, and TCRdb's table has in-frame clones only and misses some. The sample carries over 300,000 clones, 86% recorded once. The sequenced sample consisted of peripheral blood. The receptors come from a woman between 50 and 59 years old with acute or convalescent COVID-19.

DNA of the CDR3: TGTGCCAGCAGTTACTCGAGATCAAATGAGCAGTTCTTC. This sequence encodes CASSYSRSNEQFF. V is TRBV6-6 and J is TRBJ2-1; no firm D call. The CDR3 consists of 13 residues. V gave up 0 bases and J gave up 7 bases, with 7 bases separating them. Germline lookup yields CDR1 MNHNY and CDR2 SVGAGI (reference sequence).

The CDR3 nucleotides are TGTGCCAGCAGCCATAGTTTGGAGACCCAGTACTTC. It translates to CASSHSLETQYF. The chain couples TRBV3-1 (or the pseudogene TRBV3-2) to TRBJ2-5; D unresolved. The CDR3 has 12 residues. Germline values: CDR1 LGHDT, CDR2 YNNKEL (reference sequence). V lost 3 bases and J lost 5, with 7 bases in between.

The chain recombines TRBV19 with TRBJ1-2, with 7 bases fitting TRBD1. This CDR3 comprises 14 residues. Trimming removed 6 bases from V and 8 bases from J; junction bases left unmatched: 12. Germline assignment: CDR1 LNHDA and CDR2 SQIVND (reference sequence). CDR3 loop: CASRNWGTVGGYTF. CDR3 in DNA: TGTGCCAGTAGAAATTGGGGGACAGTGGGCGGCTACACCTTC. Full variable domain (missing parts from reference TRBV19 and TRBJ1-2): DGGITQSPKYLFRKEGQNVTLSCEQNLNHDAMYWYRQDPGQGLRLIYYSQIVNDFQKGDIAEGYSVSREKKESFPLTVTSAQKNPTAFYLCASRNWGTVGGYTFGSGTRLTVV.

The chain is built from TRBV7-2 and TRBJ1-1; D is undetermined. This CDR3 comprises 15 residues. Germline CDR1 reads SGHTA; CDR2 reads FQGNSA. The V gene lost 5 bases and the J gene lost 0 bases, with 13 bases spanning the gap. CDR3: CASSPGGTMNTEAFF. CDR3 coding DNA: TGTGCCAGCAGCCCGGGTGGCACTATGAACACTGAAGCTTTCTTT.

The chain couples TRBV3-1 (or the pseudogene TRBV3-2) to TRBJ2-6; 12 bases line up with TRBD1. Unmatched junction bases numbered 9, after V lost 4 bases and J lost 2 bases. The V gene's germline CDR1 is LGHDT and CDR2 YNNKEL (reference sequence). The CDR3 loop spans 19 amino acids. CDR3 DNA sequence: TGTGCCAGCAGCCCAATACCGGGACAGGGGGCGCCTGGGGCCAACGTCCTGACTTTC. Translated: CASSPIPGQGAPGANVLTF.

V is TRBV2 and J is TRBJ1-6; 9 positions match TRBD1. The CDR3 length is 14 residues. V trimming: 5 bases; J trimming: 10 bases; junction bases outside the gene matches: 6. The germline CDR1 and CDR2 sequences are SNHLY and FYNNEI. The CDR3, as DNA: TGTGCCAGCAGTCAGGACAGGGGCCGATCACCCCTCCACTTT. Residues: CASSQDRGRSPLHF.

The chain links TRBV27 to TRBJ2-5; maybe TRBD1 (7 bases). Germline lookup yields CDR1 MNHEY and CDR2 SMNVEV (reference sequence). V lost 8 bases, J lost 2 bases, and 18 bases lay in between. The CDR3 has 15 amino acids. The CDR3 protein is CASPPGGQPQETQYF. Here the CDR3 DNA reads TGTGCCAGCCCCCCAGGGGGGCAGCCACAAGAGACCCAGTACTTC.

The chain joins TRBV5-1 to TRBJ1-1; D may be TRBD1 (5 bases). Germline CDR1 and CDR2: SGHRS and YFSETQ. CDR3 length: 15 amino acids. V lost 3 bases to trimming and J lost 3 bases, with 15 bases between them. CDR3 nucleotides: TGCGCCAGCAGCTGGGGCCCCGGGGGGTACACTGAAGCTTTCTTT. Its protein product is CASSWGPGGYTEAFF. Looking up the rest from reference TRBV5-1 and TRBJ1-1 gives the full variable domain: KAGVTQTPRYLIKTRGQQVTLSCSPISGHRSVSWYQQTPGQGLQFLFEYFSETQRNKGNFPGRFSGRQFSNSRSEMNVSTLELGDSALYLCASSWGPGGYTEAFFGQGTRLTVV.